This T cell receptor (beta chain) appears in the sequencing data of a study of patients and donors after allogeneic stem cell transplantation (dated by TCRdb to the early 2020s). Libraries were constructed by RT-PCR. Data came from a NextSeq 550. TCRdb reprocessing: public reads trimmed at Q25 with fastp, clones called with MiXCR, in-frame beta chains kept. Rows are combined by CDR3 protein, so each entry shows the most common genes and DNA. This sample holds about 400,000 distinct CDR3 sequences; 16% were observed only once. The ten largest clones add up to 6% to 8% of the sample. Remarks on this clonotype: No antigen is known for it. Base qualities are not recorded, but no much larger clone differs from it by a single base.

Trimming removed 7 bases from V and 8 bases from J; the gene matches leave 6 bases unexplained. As encoded in the germline V gene, CDR1 is MNHNS while CDR2 is SASEGT. CDR3 length: 13 amino acids, cysteine to phenylalanine. Only the CDR3 part of the read is kept: 39 bases, read in frame from the first base. Sequenced material: blood, either unsorted or a sorted T cell fraction (not recorded which). The receptor comes from a human donor who was either an allogeneic HSCT recipient or a stem cell or donor lymphocyte infusion donor (not recorded which). It is not recorded whose cells these are; they may come from a transplant donor. The rearranged chain carries TRBV6-1 and TRBJ1-2, and TRBD1 matches 11 of the central bases. Read as DNA, the sequence is TGTGCCAGCAAGCGACGGGACAGGGGGGGCTACACCTTC. It specifies CASKRRDRGGYTF.